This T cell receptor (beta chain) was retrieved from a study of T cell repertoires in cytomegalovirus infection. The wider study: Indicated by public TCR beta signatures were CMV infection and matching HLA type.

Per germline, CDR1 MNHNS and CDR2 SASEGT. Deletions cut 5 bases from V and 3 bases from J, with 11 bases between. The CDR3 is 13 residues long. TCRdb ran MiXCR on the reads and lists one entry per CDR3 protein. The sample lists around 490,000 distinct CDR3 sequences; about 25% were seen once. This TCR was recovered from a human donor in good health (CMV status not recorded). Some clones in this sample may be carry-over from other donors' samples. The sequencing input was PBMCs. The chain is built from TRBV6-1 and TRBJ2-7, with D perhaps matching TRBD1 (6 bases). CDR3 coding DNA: TGTGCCAGCAGTTTCGGACAGTACTACGAGCAGTACGTC. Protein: CASSFGQYYEQYV.